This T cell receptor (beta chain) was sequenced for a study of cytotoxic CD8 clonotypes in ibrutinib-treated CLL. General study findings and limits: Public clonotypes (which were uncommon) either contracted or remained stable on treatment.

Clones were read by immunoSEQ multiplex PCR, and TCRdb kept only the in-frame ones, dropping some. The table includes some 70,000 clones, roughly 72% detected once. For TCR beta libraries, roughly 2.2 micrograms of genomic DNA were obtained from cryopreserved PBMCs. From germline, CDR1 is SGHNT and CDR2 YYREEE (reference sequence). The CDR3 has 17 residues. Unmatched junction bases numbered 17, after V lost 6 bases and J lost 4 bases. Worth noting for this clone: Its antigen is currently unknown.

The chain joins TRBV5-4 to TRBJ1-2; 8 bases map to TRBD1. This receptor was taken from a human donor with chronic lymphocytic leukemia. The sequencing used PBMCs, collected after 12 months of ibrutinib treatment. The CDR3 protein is CASKPTSGGKVLYGYTF. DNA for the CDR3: TGTGCCAGCAAACCGACGTCAGGGGGCAAAGTTCTCTATGGCTACACCTTC.